The rows below give T cell receptor beta chains drawn from one sample of a study of blood T cell repertoires in COVID-19. Some clones are missing from TCRdb's copy, which holds only in-frame ones; the method was immunoSEQ multiplex PCR. Of roughly 500,000 clones listed, 89% are singletons. The material sequenced was peripheral blood. The receptor source for this set is a man aged 18-30 years with COVID-19, enrolled during active disease. The CDR3 runs from the conserved cysteine through the conserved F or W. Each record gives: J gene, V gene, clone size, D gene, CDR3 DNA, CDR3 protein. D genes are given only for firm matches. Not all rows give a size; the values are once, few, many and, for expanded clones, a class.

>TRBJ2-6|TRBV2|once|TRBD2
TGTGCCAGCAGTGAACTAGCGGGACTCCCCGGGGCCAACGTCCTGACTTTC
CASSELAGLPGANVLTF
>TRBJ1-6|TRBV19|.|TRBD1
TGTGCCAGTCGGGGGACAGGGTTTAATTCACCCCTCCACTTT
CASRGTGFNSPLHF
>TRBJ2-2|TRBV24-1|.|TRBD2
TGTGCCACCGGGGGACTAGCGGGAGGCACCGGGGAGCTGTTTTTT
CATGGLAGGTGELFF
>TRBJ1-2|TRBV10-3|.|.
TGTGCCATCAGTGAGGCCTATACGGTTTATGGCTACACCTTC
CAISEAYTVYGYTF
>TRBJ2-1|TRBV5-1|.|.
TGCGCCAGCAGCTTTACAGGGTATGAGCAGTTCTTC
CASSFTGYEQFF
>TRBJ1-1|TRBV18|once|.
TGTGCCAGCTCACCTGGACAAGCGGGCACTGAAGCTTTCTTT
CASSPGQAGTEAFF
>TRBJ2-5|TRBV7-2|.|.
TGTGCCAGCAGGAGGGAGACCCAGTACTTC
CASRRETQYF
>TRBJ1-5|TRBV27|.|TRBD1
TGTGCCAGCAGTCCGATCGGACAGGGAAATCAGCCCCAGCATTTT
CASSPIGQGNQPQHF
>TRBJ2-3|TRBV6-5|.|.
TGTGCCAGCAGTTACTCGCGCCGCACAGATACGCAGTATTTT
CASSYSRRTDTQYF
>TRBJ2-5|TRBV5-1|.|.
TGCGCCAGCAGCTCGGACAGCCCGTTACAAGAGACCCAGTACTTC
CASSSDSPLQETQYF
>TRBJ2-5|TRBV5-1|.|.
TGCGCCAGCAGCGACGGACAGCCCCAAGAGACCCAGTACTTC
CASSDGQPQETQYF
>TRBJ2-1|TRBV6-5|.|TRBD2
TGTGCCAGCAGGCGGGAGGGCCAGTTCAATGAGCAGTTCTTC
CASRREGQFNEQFF
>TRBJ2-1|TRBV5-1|.|.
TGCGCCAGCTCTAGCCGTTACAATGAGCAGTTCTTC
CASSSRYNEQFF
>TRBJ2-3|TRBV12-3/TRBV12-4|.|.
TGTGCCAGCGGCCGCGGGCGAGATACGCAGTATTTT
CASGRGRDTQYF
>TRBJ2-5|TRBV11-2|.|TRBD2
TGTGCCAGCACCCCAAGCGGGAATGGAGAGACCCAGTACTTC
CASTPSGNGETQYF
>TRBJ1-5|TRBV7-9|.|TRBD1
TGTGCCAGCAGCCCGACAGGGGGCGGTCAGCCCCAGCATTTT
CASSPTGGGQPQHF
>TRBJ2-7|TRBV5-1|.|TRBD2
TGCGCCAGCAGTCGGACTAGCGGGACGGTTCCCTACGAGCAGTACTTC
CASSRTSGTVPYEQYF
>TRBJ2-3|TRBV6-5|.|.
TGTGCCAGCGAGGTCCCCGGCACAGATACGCAGTATTTT
CASEVPGTDTQYF
>TRBJ1-6|TRBV30|.|TRBD1
TGTGCCTGCCAGGGGGTTGTCAATTCACCCCTCCACTTT
CACQGVVNSPLHF
>TRBJ1-4|TRBV3-1/TRBV3-2|.|.
TGTGCCAGCAGCCAAGTTAGGGGGGAAAAACTGTTTTTT
CASSQVRGEKLFF
>TRBJ1-1|TRBV2|few|TRBD1
TGTGCCAGCAGTGGGACAGGAGGAATGAACACTGAAGCTTTCTTT
CASSGTGGMNTEAFF
>TRBJ1-4|TRBV19|.|.
TGTGCCAGTAGTAACCGACAGACTGCAACTAATGAAAAACTGTTTTTT
CASSNRQTATNEKLFF
>TRBJ2-7|TRBV12-3/TRBV12-4|.|.
TGTGCCAGCGGCACCCCCTACGAGCAGTACTTC
CASGTPYEQYF
>TRBJ2-2|TRBV23-1|.|TRBD1
TGCGCCAGCAGTCAATTAGACCGGGACAGGGGGCTTCCGAACACCGGGGAGCTGTTTTTT
CASSQLDRDRGLPNTGELFF
>TRBJ1-4|TRBV11-3|.|TRBD1
TGTGCCAGCAGCTTGAACAGGGGAACTAATGAAAAACTGTTTTTT
CASSLNRGTNEKLFF
>TRBJ2-1|TRBV7-9|once|.
TGTGCCAGCAGCTTAGCTAGCGGTACCTACAATGAGCAGTTCTTC
CASSLASGTYNEQFF
>TRBJ1-4|TRBV19|.|TRBD1
TGTGCCAGTAGTAGGGGACAGGGACGTCATGAAAAACTGTTTTTT
CASSRGQGRHEKLFF
>TRBJ2-2|TRBV9|.|.
TGTGCCAGCAAAGTAGGTGGACAGAAGAACACCGGGGAGCTGTTTTTT
CASKVGGQKNTGELFF
>TRBJ1-2|TRBV6-2/TRBV6-3|.|.
TGTGCCAGCAGTCGGACAGTCTATGGCTACACCTTC
CASSRTVYGYTF
>TRBJ2-7|TRBV5-1|.|.
TGCGCCAGCAGCTTGGATAGAGGGGGCTACGAGCAGTACTTC
CASSLDRGGYEQYF
>TRBJ2-2|TRBV2|.|TRBD1
TGTGCCAGCAGTCCGCAGGGGGCAAGCACCGGGGAGCTGTTTTTT
CASSPQGASTGELFF
>TRBJ1-1|TRBV5-8|.|.
TGTGCCAGCAGCTTGATGGCTGGTTACACTGAAGCTTTCTTT
CASSLMAGYTEAFF